This T cell receptor (beta chain) came from a study of PD-L1 blockade in urothelial cancer. Time point of the sample: pretreatment peripheral blood. Clones were sequenced by immunoSEQ multiplex PCR, and TCRdb holds only the in-frame ones, with some missing. Altogether about 87,000 clones are present, around 90% being singletons, with the ten largest covering 0.97%. After removal of 2 bases from V and 6 bases from J, the junction contained 5 bases not matched to a gene. The CDR3 has 15 residues. Germline CDR1 reads SNHLY; CDR2 reads FYNNEI. This sequence was found in a woman older than 75 with urothelial cancer. The chain has TRBV2 and TRBJ2-2; 8 bases align to TRBD1. The sample consisted of PBMCs, taken around atezolizumab (anti-PD-L1) treatment. CDR3 nucleotides: TGTGCCAGCAGTGAACAGACAGGGGTCGCCGGGGAGCTGTTTTTT. Translation: CASSEQTGVAGELFF.